This T cell receptor beta chain was obtained from a study of glioma-infiltrating T cells after dendritic cell vaccination. Study-wide findings and caveats: Complete blood and tumor specimen sets were limited to few patients.

TCRB CDR3 was amplified from 2 ug genomic DNA or less. The PCR used 60 V beta and 13 J beta primers. Profiling relied on immunoSEQ multiplex PCR, and the TCRdb table lists in-frame clones only, not all of them. The sample consists of around 87,000 clones, roughly four fifths of them appearing once. Remarks on this clone: Its antigen is not identified.

Documented time point: after dendritic cell vaccination, including at tumor progression/relapse. The CDR3 runs to 15 residues. Germline CDR1 LNHDA, CDR2 SQIVND (reference sequence). The ends lost 5 bases at V and 5 bases at J; junction bases unmatched: 9. The chain uses TRBV19 and TRBJ1-5, with 7 bases that match TRBD1. This specimen was blood, taken after dendritic cell vaccination. The receptor comes from a human donor with glioblastoma. The CDR3 nucleotides read TGTGCCAGTAGTTCATTGGGCCAGGGGGATCAGCCCCAGCATTTT. This codes for CASSSLGQGDQPQHF.